This record covers a single T cell receptor (beta chain). The target antigen is unknown. This sample was included in a study of T-cell reconstitution after alpha-beta-depleted transplantation in children. Germline CDR1 and CDR2: LGHNA and YSLEER. The length of the CDR3 is 17 residues. Between the trimmed V and J ends, which lost 0 bases and 5 bases, there was a span of 17 bases. The study's findings and limits: At one year after transplant, newly produced T cells mostly accounted for T-cell counts and diversity. Two months or so post-transplant, alpha-beta T cells reportedly derived from several hundred expanded graft clones.

Unique molecular identifiers featured in how the TCRbeta library was prepared. TCRdb processed the PCR reads anew with MiXCR; each CDR3 protein has one entry. The table includes hundreds of thousands of distinct CDR3 sequences, around 15% detected once. The clonotype originates from a male patient between 2 and 10 years old who had a stem cell transplant for acute lymphoblastic leukemia, so the T cells may come from the graft donor. V usage is TRBV4-3 and J usage is TRBJ2-1; perhaps D is TRBD1 or TRBD2 (5 bases each). The specimen comprised PBMCs, mostly from graft donor cells, sampled 360 days after TCRalphabeta/CD19-depleted stem cell transplant. The CDR3 protein is CASSQDRGEVGNNEQFF. In nucleotides, the CDR3 is TGCGCCAGCAGCCAAGATCGAGGGGAAGTCGGTAACAATGAGCAGTTCTTC.